This TCR beta chain is from a study of blood T cell repertoires in COVID-19. Study-wide background: From T cells, B-cell-depleted T cells, or PBMCs came the material, which was cDNA or gDNA.

CDR1 SGHNT and CDR2 YENEEA come from the germline V gene. CDR3 length: 17 residues. The V end lost 4 bases, the J end lost 4 bases, and 19 bases lay between the germline ends. Per the original data handling: Quantification of nucleated cells was approximated via reference gene primer amplification. The assay was immunoSEQ multiplex PCR, and TCRdb's table has in-frame clones only and misses some. Clone size and V and J calls were adopted from that table, with D and trimming inferred from the DNA. The sample shows roughly 69,000 clones, roughly nine tenths of them seen only once. Material for sequencing was peripheral blood. This receptor was taken from a man over 45 with active COVID-19. J is TRBJ2-2 and V is TRBV11-3; possible D gene TRBD1, 7 bases. The DNA of the CDR3 is TGTGCCAGCAGCTCCGTGACTAGGGGACAGATCACCGGGGAGCTGTTTTTT. It is translated as CASSSVTRGQITGELFF.